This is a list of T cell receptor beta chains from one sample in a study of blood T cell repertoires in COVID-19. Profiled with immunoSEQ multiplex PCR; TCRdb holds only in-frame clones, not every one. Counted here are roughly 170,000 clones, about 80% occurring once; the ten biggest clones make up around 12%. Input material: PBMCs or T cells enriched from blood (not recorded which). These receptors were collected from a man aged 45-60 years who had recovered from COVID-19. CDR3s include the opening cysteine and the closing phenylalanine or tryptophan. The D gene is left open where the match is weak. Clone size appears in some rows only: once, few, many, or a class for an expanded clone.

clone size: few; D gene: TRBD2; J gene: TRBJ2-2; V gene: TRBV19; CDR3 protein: CASRRGGYTGELFF; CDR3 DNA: TGTGCCAGTAGGCGGGGAGGGTACACCGGGGAGCTGTTTTTT
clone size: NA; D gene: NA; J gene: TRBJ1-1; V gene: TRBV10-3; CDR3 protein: CAISEYKNTEAFF; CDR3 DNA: TGTGCCATCAGTGAATATAAGAACACTGAAGCTTTCTTT
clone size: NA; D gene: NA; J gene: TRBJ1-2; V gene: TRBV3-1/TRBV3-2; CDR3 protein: CASSQASQGANYGYTF; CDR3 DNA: TGTGCCAGCAGCCAAGCTTCACAAGGAGCTAACTATGGCTACACCTTC
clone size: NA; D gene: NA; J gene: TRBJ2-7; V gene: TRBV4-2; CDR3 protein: CASSQDRGRSYEQYF; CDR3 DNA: TGTGCCAGCAGCCAAGATCGGGGGAGATCCTACGAGCAGTACTTC
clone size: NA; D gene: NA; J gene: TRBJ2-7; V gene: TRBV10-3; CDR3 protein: CAISENVIAGYEQYF; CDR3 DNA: TGTGCCATCAGTGAGAACGTCATCGCGGGCTACGAGCAGTACTTC
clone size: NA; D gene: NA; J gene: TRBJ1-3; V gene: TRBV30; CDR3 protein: CAWRGQGTGNTIYF; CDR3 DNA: TGTGCCTGGAGAGGGCAGGGTACTGGAAACACCATATATTTT
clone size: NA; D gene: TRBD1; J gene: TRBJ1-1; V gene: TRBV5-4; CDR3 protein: CASSFGTGVTEAFF; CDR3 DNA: TGTGCCAGCAGCTTCGGGACAGGGGTAACTGAAGCTTTCTTT
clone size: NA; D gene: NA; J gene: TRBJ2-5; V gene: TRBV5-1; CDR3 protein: CASSLFGQPRDNQYF; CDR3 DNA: TGCGCCAGCAGCTTATTCGGACAGCCAAGAGATAACCAGTACTTC
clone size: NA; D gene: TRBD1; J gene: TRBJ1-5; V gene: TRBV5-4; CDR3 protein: CASSLGTGGQPQHF; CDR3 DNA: TGTGCCAGCAGCTTGGGGACAGGGGGCCAGCCCCAGCATTTT
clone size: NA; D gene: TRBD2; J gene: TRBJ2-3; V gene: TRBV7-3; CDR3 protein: CASSKGTRFADTQYF; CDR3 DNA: TGTGCCAGCAGCAAAGGGACTAGGTTCGCAGATACGCAGTATTTT
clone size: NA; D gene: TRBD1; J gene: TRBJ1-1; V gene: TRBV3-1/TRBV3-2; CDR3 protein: CASSQGPPDRSTEAFF; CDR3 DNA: TGTGCCAGCAGCCAAGGGCCCCCGGACAGGTCCACTGAAGCTTTCTTT
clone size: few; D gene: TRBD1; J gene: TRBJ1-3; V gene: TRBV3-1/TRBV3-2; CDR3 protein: CASRGQGTGNTIYF; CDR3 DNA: TGTGCCAGCAGGGGACAGGGGACTGGAAACACCATATATTTT
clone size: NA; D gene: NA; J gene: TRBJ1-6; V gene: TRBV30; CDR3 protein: CAWTGDLAPLHF; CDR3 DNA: TGTGCCTGGACAGGTGATCTTGCACCCCTCCACTTT
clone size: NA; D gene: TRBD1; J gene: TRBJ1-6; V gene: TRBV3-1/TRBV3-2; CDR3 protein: CASSPLGQGNSPLHF; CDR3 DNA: TGTGCCAGCAGCCCCTTGGGACAGGGGAATTCACCCCTCCACTTT
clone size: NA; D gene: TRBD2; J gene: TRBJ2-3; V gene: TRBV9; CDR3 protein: CASSVGLAGGATDTQYF; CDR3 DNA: TGTGCCAGCAGCGTAGGCCTAGCGGGGGGGGCTACAGATACGCAGTATTTT
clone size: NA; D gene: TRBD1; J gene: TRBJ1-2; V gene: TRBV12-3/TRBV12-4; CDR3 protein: CASSLQGAIGYTF; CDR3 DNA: TGTGCCAGCAGTCTCCAGGGGGCGATTGGCTACACCTTC
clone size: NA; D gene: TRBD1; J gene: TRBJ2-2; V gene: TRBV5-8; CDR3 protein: CASSSRTGNTGELFF; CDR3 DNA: TGTGCCAGCAGCTCCCGGACAGGGAACACCGGGGAGCTGTTTTTT
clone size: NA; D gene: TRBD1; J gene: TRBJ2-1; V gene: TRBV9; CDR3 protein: CASSVTGDNEQFF; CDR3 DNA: TGTGCCAGCAGCGTGACAGGGGACAATGAGCAGTTCTTC
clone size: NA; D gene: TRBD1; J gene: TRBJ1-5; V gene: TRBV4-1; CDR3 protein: CASSQNGQGKQPQHF; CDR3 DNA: TGCGCCAGCAGCCAAAACGGACAGGGAAAACAGCCCCAGCATTTT
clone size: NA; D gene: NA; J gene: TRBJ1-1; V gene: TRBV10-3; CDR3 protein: CAISVGGEAFF; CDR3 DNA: TGTGCCATCAGTGTGGGGGGTGAAGCTTTCTTT
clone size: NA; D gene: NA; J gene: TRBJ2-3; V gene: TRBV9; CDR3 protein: CASSGPRGGPGTDTQYF; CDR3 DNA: TGTGCCAGCAGCGGGCCGAGGGGGGGGCCGGGCACAGATACGCAGTATTTT
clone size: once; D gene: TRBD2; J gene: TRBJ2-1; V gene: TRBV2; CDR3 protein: CASSERAGAGYNEQFF; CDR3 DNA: TGTGCCAGCAGTGAAAGGGCGGGAGCAGGGTACAATGAGCAGTTCTTC
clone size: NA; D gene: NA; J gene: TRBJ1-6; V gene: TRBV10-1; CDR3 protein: CASSVLSDSPLHF; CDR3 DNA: TGCGCCAGCAGTGTCCTAAGCGATTCACCCCTCCACTTT
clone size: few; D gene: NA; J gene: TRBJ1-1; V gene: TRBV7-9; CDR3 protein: CASSLAVDVTGNTEAFF; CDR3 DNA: TGTGCCAGCAGCTTAGCTGTAGATGTCACGGGGAACACTGAAGCTTTCTTT
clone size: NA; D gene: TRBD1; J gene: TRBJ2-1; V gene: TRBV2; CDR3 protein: CASTRTGLSHNEQFF; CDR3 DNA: TGTGCCAGCACCCGGACAGGACTCAGCCACAATGAGCAGTTCTTC
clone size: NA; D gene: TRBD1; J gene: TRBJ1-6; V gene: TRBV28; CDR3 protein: CASSLGGGTGGSRNSPLHF; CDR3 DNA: TGTGCCAGCAGTTTGGGAGGCGGGACAGGGGGCAGTAGAAATTCACCCCTCCACTTT
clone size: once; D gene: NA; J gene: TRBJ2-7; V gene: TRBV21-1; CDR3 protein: CASSKKTTRDRAYEQYF; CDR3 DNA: TGTGCCAGCAGCAAAAAAACAACCCGGGACAGGGCCTACGAGCAGTACTTC
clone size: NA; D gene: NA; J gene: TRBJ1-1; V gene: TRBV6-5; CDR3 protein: CASKRQLNTEAFF; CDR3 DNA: TGTGCCAGCAAGAGACAGTTGAACACTGAAGCTTTCTTT
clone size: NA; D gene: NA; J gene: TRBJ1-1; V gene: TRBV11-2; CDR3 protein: CASSLGAGNTEAFF; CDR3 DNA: TGTGCCAGCAGCTTAGGGGCAGGGAACACTGAAGCTTTCTTT
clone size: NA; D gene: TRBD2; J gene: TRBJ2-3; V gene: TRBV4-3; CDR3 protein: CASSQVAGGTDTQYF; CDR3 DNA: TGCGCCAGCAGCCAAGTAGCGGGGGGGACAGATACGCAGTATTTT
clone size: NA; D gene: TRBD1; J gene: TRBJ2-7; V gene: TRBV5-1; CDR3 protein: CASNPQGDSYEQYF; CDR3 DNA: TGCGCCAGCAACCCACAGGGGGACTCCTACGAGCAGTACTTC
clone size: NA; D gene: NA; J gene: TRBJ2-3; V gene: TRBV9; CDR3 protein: CASSPVPIRGDTQYF; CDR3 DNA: TGTGCCAGCAGCCCAGTCCCTATCAGGGGAGATACGCAGTATTTT
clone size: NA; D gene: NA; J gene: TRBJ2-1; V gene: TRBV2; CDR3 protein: CASSGRRSSYNEQFF; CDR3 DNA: TGTGCCAGCAGTGGTCGTCGGAGCTCCTACAATGAGCAGTTCTTC
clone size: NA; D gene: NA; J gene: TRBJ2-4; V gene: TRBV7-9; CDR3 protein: CASSTEENIQYF; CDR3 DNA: TGTGCCAGCAGCACGGAGGAAAACATTCAGTACTTC
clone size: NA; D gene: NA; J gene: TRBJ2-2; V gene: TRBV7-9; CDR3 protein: CASSLRQINTGELFF; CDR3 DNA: TGTGCCAGCAGCTTAAGACAGATCAACACCGGGGAGCTGTTTTTT
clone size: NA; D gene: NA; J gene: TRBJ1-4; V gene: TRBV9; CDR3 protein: CASSVAYGANEKLFF; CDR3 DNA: TGTGCCAGCAGCGTAGCTTATGGGGCCAATGAAAAACTGTTTTTT
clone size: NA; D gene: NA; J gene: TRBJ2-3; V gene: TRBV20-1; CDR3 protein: CSASRTGADTQYF; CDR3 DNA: TGCAGTGCTAGTCGGACGGGAGCAGATACGCAGTATTTT
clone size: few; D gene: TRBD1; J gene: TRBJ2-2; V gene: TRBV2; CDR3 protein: CASRGTGSNTGELFF; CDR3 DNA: TGTGCCAGCAGGGGGACAGGATCGAACACCGGGGAGCTGTTTTTT
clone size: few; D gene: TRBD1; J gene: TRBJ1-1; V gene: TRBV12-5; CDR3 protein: CASGQGAITEAFF; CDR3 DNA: TGTGCTAGTGGCCAGGGGGCGATCACTGAAGCTTTCTTT
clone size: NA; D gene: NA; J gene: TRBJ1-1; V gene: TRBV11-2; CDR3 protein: CASSLVGQGFRDTEAFF; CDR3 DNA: TGTGCCAGCAGCTTAGTAGGCCAGGGGTTTCGGGACACTGAAGCTTTCTTT
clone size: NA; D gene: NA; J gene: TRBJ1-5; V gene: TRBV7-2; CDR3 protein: CASRLQSYSNQPQHF; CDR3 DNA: TGTGCCAGCAGGCTACAGTCCTATAGCAATCAGCCCCAGCATTTT
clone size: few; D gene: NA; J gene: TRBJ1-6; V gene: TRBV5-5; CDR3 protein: CASSLAFNYNSPLHF; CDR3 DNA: TGTGCCAGCAGCTTGGCCTTTAACTATAATTCACCCCTCCACTTT
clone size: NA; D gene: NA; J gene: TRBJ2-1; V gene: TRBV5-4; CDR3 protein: CASSLGPGATSYNEQFF; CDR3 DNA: TGTGCCAGCAGCTTGGGGCCGGGAGCAACCTCCTACAATGAGCAGTTCTTC
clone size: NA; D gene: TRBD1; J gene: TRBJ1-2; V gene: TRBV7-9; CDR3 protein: CASSLAGTGEHGYTF; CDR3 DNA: TGTGCCAGCAGCTTAGCCGGGACAGGGGAACATGGCTACACCTTC
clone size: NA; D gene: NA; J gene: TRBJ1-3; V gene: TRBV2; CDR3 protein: CASTRVGNTIYF; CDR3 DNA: TGTGCCAGCACCAGGGTTGGAAACACCATATATTTT
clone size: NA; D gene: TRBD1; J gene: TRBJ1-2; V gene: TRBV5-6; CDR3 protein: CASSMTGGLNYGYTF; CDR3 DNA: TGTGCCAGCAGCATGACAGGGGGCTTAAACTATGGCTACACCTTC
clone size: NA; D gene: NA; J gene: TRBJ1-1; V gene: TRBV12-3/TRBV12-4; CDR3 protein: CASSFTDTEAFF; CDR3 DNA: TGTGCCAGCAGCTTTACAGACACTGAAGCTTTCTTT
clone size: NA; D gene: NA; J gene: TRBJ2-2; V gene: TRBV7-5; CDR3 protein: CARKVSDLQDHQGPSELFF; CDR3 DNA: TGTGCCAGAAAAGTTTCGGACCTACAGGACCACCAAGGTCCGAGCGAGCTGTTTTTT
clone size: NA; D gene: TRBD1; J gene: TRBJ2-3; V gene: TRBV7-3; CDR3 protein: CASSLNPMGQAYF; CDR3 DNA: TGTGCCAGCAGCTTAAACCCGATGGGACAGGCCTATTTT